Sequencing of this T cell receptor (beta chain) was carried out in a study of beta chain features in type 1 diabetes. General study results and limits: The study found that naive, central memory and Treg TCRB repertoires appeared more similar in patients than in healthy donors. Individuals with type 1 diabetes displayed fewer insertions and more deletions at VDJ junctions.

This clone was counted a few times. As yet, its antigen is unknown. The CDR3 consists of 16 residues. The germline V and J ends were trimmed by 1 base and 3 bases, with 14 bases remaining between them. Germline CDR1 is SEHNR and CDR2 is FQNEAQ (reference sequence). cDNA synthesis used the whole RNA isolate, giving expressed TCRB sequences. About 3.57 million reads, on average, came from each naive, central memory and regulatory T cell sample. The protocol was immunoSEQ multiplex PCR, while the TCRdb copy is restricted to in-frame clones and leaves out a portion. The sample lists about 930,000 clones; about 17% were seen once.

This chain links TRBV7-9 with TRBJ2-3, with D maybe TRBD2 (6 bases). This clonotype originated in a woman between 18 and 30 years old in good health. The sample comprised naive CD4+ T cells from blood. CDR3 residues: CASSLGVAETTDTQYF. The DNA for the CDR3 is TGTGCCAGCAGCTTAGGGGTAGCGGAAACGACAGATACGCAGTATTTT.